The 14 T cell receptor beta chains below all came from one sample that was sequenced in a study of blood T cell repertoires in COVID-19. Produced via immunoSEQ multiplex PCR; TCRdb's table is partial and in-frame only. This sample has over 90,000 clones, with approximately 90% found just once. The specimen sequenced was peripheral blood. The receptors shown here come from a man aged 50 to 60 with active COVID-19.

The gene calls are TRBV4-1 and TRBJ2-7; D is possibly TRBD1 (6 bases). Germline V gene sequence: CDR1 MGHRA, CDR2 YSYEKL. The CDR3 spans 17 residues. Trimming shortened V by 4 bases and J by 6 bases, and 25 bases separated the two germline ends. The CDR3 DNA reads as TGCGCCAGCAGCCGCCGCCCCGGACAGAGTCCTTCGGGCGAGCAGTACTTC. Translation: CASSRRPGQSPSGEQYF.

This clone was counted ten times or more. The chain recombines TRBV9 with TRBJ1-6, with D maybe TRBD1 (5 bases). The CDR3 spans 15 residues. Germline V gene sequence: CDR1 SGDLS, CDR2 YYNGEE. The V end was cut by 4 bases, the J end by 13 bases, with 21 bases between. The CDR3 bases are TGTGCCAGCAGCCCCAGCGGGGCTAGCCCCTGGCCCCTCCACTTT. As protein: CASSPSGASPWPLHF.

The rearrangement joins TRBV14 to TRBJ2-1; TRBD2 matches at 10 bases. V dropped 2 bases and J dropped 9; count of bases not matched to a gene: 7. The CDR3 has 15 residues. The germline V gene has CDR1 SGHDN and CDR2 FVKESK. The CDR3 loop reads CASSQTISGGIEQFF. CDR3 DNA sequence: TGTGCCAGCAGCCAAACGATTAGCGGGGGGATTGAGCAGTTCTTC. Full variable domain (outside the CDR3, taken from reference TRBV14 and TRBJ2-1): EAGVTQFPSHSVIEKGQTVTLRCDPISGHDNLYWYRRVMGKEIKFLLHFVKESKQDESGMPNNRFLAERTGGTYSTLKVQPAELEDSGVYFCASSQTISGGIEQFFGPGTRLTVL.

This clone was counted a few times. V is TRBV15 and J is TRBJ2-7; the D gene is possibly TRBD2 (5 bases). CDR1 and CDR2 from the germline V gene are LNHNV and YYDKDF (reference sequence). CDR3 length: 15 amino acids. Deletions cut 0 bases from V and 5 bases from J, with 14 bases between. The CDR3 region is CATSRDSLAPHEQYF. The CDR3 DNA follows: TGTGCCACCAGCAGAGATAGCCTAGCCCCCCACGAGCAGTACTTC.

This chain connects TRBV3-1 (or the pseudogene TRBV3-2) to TRBJ2-1, with D possibly being TRBD2 (6 bases). The length of the CDR3 is 14 residues. V was pared by 4 bases and J by 9 bases, with 16 bases between. CDR1 LGHDT and CDR2 YNNKEL come from the germline V gene (reference sequence). The CDR3 region has the DNA TGTGCCAGCAGCCCCTCCCCCGGGGGACGTGAGCAGTTCTTC. Translating gives CASSPSPGGREQFF.

CDR3 in amino acids: CASSPWTGVEQFF. The CDR3 DNA sequence: TGTGCCAGCAGCCCCTGGACAGGAGTTGAGCAGTTCTTC. The chain couples TRBV9 to TRBJ2-1; the match to TRBD1 covers 7 bases. This CDR3 has 13 amino acids. Germline V CDR1 and CDR2: SGDLS, YYNGEE. V gave up 4 bases and J gave up 9 bases; unmatched junction bases: 7.

The chain employs TRBV6-1 and TRBJ2-3; 7 nucleotides agree with TRBD2. The germline V gene has CDR1 MNHNS and CDR2 SASEGT. Germline trimming cut 3 bases from V and 5 bases from J; bases unmatched to any gene: 11. The length of the CDR3 is 16 residues. The CDR3 loop is CASSDFWRGRGDTQYF. CDR3 bases: TGTGCCAGCAGTGATTTCTGGCGGGGGAGAGGAGATACGCAGTATTTT.

J is TRBJ2-7 and V is TRBV4-3; possible D gene TRBD2, 6 bases. The CDR3 is 18 residues long. V lost 0 bases and J lost 1, with 19 bases in between. The germline gives CDR1 LGHNA, CDR2 YSLEER. CDR3 nucleotide sequence: TGCGCCAGCAGCCAAGATTTGTCGGCCCCGGGACTTTCCTACGAGCAGTACTTC. Encoded protein: CASSQDLSAPGLSYEQYF.

The chain employs TRBV30 and TRBJ2-2, with 10 bases matching TRBD2. Germline trimming cut 6 bases from V and 1 base from J; bases unmatched to any gene: 8. The CDR3 consists of 16 residues. Germline CDR1 and CDR2: GTSNPN and SVGIG (reference sequence). For the CDR3, the DNA is TGTGCCTGCCTGGGCTCTAGCGGGGGGAACACCGGGGAGCTGTTTTTT. Protein product: CACLGSSGGNTGELFF.

The chain links TRBV19 to TRBJ1-2, with D unresolved. V lost 5 bases and J 0 bases, leaving 10 bases between the germline ends. CDR1 and CDR2 from the germline V gene are LNHDA and SQIVND (reference sequence). There are 14 residues in the CDR3. The CDR3 spells CASSYRIANYGYTF. CDR3 bases: TGTGCCAGTAGTTACAGAATAGCTAACTATGGCTACACCTTC. The full variable domain, in which reference TRBV19 and TRBJ1-2 provide the parts outside the CDR3, is DGGITQSPKYLFRKEGQNVTLSCEQNLNHDAMYWYRQDPGQGLRLIYYSQIVNDFQKGDIAEGYSVSREKKESFPLTVTSAQKNPTAFYLCASSYRIANYGYTFGSGTRLTVV.

This clone was found once. This chain joins TRBV21-1 and TRBJ2-7; the DNA was not compared with TRBD1, the D call given in the table. TRBV21-1 is a listed pseudogene. The CDR3 contains 14 residues. CDR3 protein: CASRAGQAIYEQYF. The CDR3 DNA reads as TGTGCCAGCAGGGCGGGACAGGCAATCTACGAGCAGTACTTC.

About this clone itself: The junction departs from germline at one end; a sequencing error may be responsible. V and J are TRBV7-7 and TRBJ2-1; D is possibly TRBD2 (5 bases). Germline lookup yields CDR1 SSHAT and CDR2 FNYEAQ (reference sequence). The CDR3 totals 15 residues. The CDR3 nucleotides read TGTGCTAGCAGCTTCACGGGGTCCCCCTACAATGAGCAGTTCTTC. Protein product: CASSFTGSPYNEQFF.

V usage is TRBV6-6 and J usage is TRBJ1-2, with unresolved D. CDR3 size: 13 residues. With 7 bases removed from V and 2 bases from J, the gap between germline ends came to 11 bases. Germline CDR1 reads MNHNY; CDR2 reads SVGAGI (reference sequence). CDR3 DNA sequence: TGTGCCAGCACTTTTACACTAAACTATGGCTACACCTTC. Its protein product is CASTFTLNYGYTF.

The gene calls are TRBV2 and TRBJ2-2, with 10 bases matching TRBD1. V trimming: 5 bases; J trimming: 5 bases; junction bases outside the gene matches: 8. The germline CDR1 and CDR2 sequences are SNHLY and FYNNEI. The CDR3 length is 16 residues. The CDR3 nucleotides are TGTGCCAGCAGTAAACCGGGACAGGGGATTACCGGGGAGCTGTTTTTT. Translated, it gives CASSKPGQGITGELFF.